The 30 T cell receptor beta chains presented below share a single source sample, sequenced in a study of blood T cells in healthy people across ages. A sample-barcoded 5' primer and a J-beta primer mix were used in a second PCR of about 6 to 11 cycles. TCRdb redid the calling of the 5' RACE reads with MiXCR, one entry per CDR3 protein. Found here are about 580,000 distinct CDR3 sequences, around 50% of them singletons; the top ten hold 20% to 25%. Material: blood. Source of these receptors: an elderly man in good health.

The rearrangement links TRBV5-5 to TRBJ2-1, with D perhaps TRBD2 (6 bases). The CDR3 is made up of 16 amino acids. CDR1 and CDR2 (germline): SGHKS, YYEKEE (reference sequence). Trimming took off 5 bases at V and 0 bases at J, with 15 bases between the two ends. CDR3 protein: CASSREFSSSYNEQFF. The CDR3 nucleotides read TGTGCCAGCAGTCGGGAGTTCTCGAGCTCCTACAATGAGCAGTTCTTC.

The chain combines TRBV7-2 with TRBJ1-1; no reliable D call. With 1 base removed from V and 5 bases from J, the gap between germline ends came to 11 bases. Germline assignment: CDR1 SGHTA and CDR2 FQGNSA. This CDR3 has 14 residues. For the CDR3, the DNA is TGTGCCAGCAGCTTAGTAGTCAAGAAGACTGAAGCTTTCTTT. As protein: CASSLVVKKTEAFF. Variable domain in full (rest from reference TRBV7-2 and TRBJ1-1): GAGVSQSPSNKVTEKGKDVELRCDPISGHTALYWYRQSLGQGLEFLIYFQGNSAPDKSGLPSDRFSAERTGGSVSTLTIQRTQQEDSAVYLCASSLVVKKTEAFFGQGTRLTVV.

The chain couples TRBV13 to TRBJ2-7, with 7 bases matching TRBD1. The length of the CDR3 is 14 residues. Germline trimming cut 6 bases from V and 2 bases from J; bases unmatched to any gene: 7. Germline V gene sequence: CDR1 PRHDT, CDR2 FYEKMQ (reference sequence). DNA of the CDR3: TGTGCCAGCAGTCGGCCGGGACAGACCTACGAGCAGTACTTC. Residues: CASSRPGQTYEQYF.

The V and J genes are TRBV5-1 and TRBJ2-3; 9 bases match TRBD2. Germline CDR1 reads SGHRS; CDR2 reads YFSETQ. With 4 bases clipped from V and 2 bases from J, the junction kept 14 bases outside the gene matches. This CDR3 has 18 residues. The CDR3 DNA is TGCGCCAGCAGCCTGCTAGCGGGGCCGTCGGCCCCCACAGATACGCAGTATTTT. It yields the protein CASSLLAGPSAPTDTQYF.

This clonotype has more than one count but fewer than ten. The rearrangement links TRBV7-2 to TRBJ2-1, with TRBD2 identical over 11 bases. Germline CDR1 SGHTA, CDR2 FQGNSA. J lost 9 bases, V lost 5 bases, and 6 bases had no gene match. The CDR3 is 14 amino acids. The CDR3 loop is CASSQSSGRSEQFF. CDR3 in DNA: TGTGCCAGCAGCCAATCTAGCGGGAGGAGTGAGCAGTTCTTC.

The chain joins TRBV7-2 to TRBJ2-3; 8 nucleotides line up with TRBD1. Germline CDR1 and CDR2: SGHTA and FQGNSA. J lost 3 bases, V lost 5 bases, and 7 bases had no gene match. This CDR3 is built from 15 residues. CDR3 DNA sequence: TGTGCCAGCAGCCGGGACCACAGGGGGACAGATACGCAGTATTTT. It specifies CASSRDHRGTDTQYF.

The chain combines TRBV20-1 with TRBJ2-4; 9 nucleotides line up with TRBD1. TRBJ2-7 matches the DNA end more closely, so the J call is doubtful. The germline gives CDR1 DFQATT, CDR2 SNEGSKA (reference sequence). The CDR3 is 15 amino acids. The CDR3 DNA reads TGCAGTGCTACCCGAGCGGGACAGGGTGGGAACGAGCAGTACTTC. Translation: CSATRAGQGGNEQYF.

This sequence joins TRBV7-9 and TRBJ1-4, with unresolved D. Germline V gene lookup returns CDR1 SEHNR and CDR2 FQNEAQ (reference sequence). V was trimmed by 5 bases and J by 8 bases, leaving 6 bases between them. This CDR3 is 11 amino acids long. The CDR3 is CASSRQEKLFF. CDR3 nucleotide sequence: TGTGCCAGCAGCCGCCAGGAAAAACTGTTTTTT. The variable domain in full, with the rest retrieved from reference TRBV7-9 and TRBJ1-4, is DTGVSQNPRHKITKRGQNVTFRCDPISEHNRLYWYRQTLGQGPEFLTYFQNEAQLEKSRLLSDRFSAERPKGSFSTLEIQRTEQGDSAMYLCASSRQEKLFFGSGTQLSVL.

This clonotype occurred a few times. This chain uses TRBV30 with TRBJ2-3; D possibly matches TRBD1 or TRBD2 (5 bases each). This CDR3 has 13 residues. The ends were cut back, 4 bases at V and 1 base at J, with 9 bases in the middle. Germline loops: CDR1 GTSNPN, CDR2 SVGIG (reference sequence). This CDR3 reads CAWTGDGTDTQYF. The CDR3 bases are TGTGCCTGGACCGGGGACGGCACAGATACGCAGTATTTT.

There are a few counts of this clonotype. J is TRBJ2-5 and V is TRBV5-8; D is possibly TRBD2 (5 bases). CDR3 length: 14 residues. CDR1 and CDR2 (germline): SGHTS, YDEGEE. Deletions cut 7 bases from V and 5 bases from J, with 18 bases between. CDR3: CASLERASFETQYF. DNA for the CDR3: TGTGCCAGCCTTGAGAGGGCCAGTTTCGAGACCCAGTACTTC.

This clonotype was seen more than once but under ten times. The V call is TRBV14, the J call TRBJ1-5; no firm D call. The germline CDR1 and CDR2 sequences are SGHDN and FVKESK. The CDR3 sequence is 12 residues long. The ends were cut back, 3 bases at V and 3 bases at J, with 3 bases in the middle. The CDR3 here is CASSQINQPQHF. In DNA form, the CDR3 reads TGTGCCAGCAGCCAGATCAATCAGCCCCAGCATTTT.

This clonotype was seen repeatedly, ten times or more. The chain carries TRBV7-9 and TRBJ2-3; possible D gene TRBD1, 5 bases. The V end lost 3 bases, the J end lost 5 bases, and 18 bases lay between the germline ends. From germline, CDR1 is SEHNR and CDR2 FQNEAQ (reference sequence). CDR3 length: 16 residues. The CDR3 spells CASSFLGAGNGDTQYF. The CDR3 DNA reads as TGTGCCAGCAGCTTTCTTGGGGCAGGGAATGGAGATACGCAGTATTTT.

V usage is TRBV21-1 and J usage is TRBJ2-7; the tabulated D call, TRBD2, remains unverified against the DNA. TRBV21-1 is marked as a pseudogene. CDR3 length equals 15 residues. Written as DNA, the CDR3 is TGTGCCAGCAGCAAAGACGCAGCGGGGGGGCTCGAGCAGTACTTC. Residues: CASSKDAAGGLEQYF.

The rearrangement joins TRBV29-1 to TRBJ2-5, with TRBD2 matching 11 bases. This CDR3 region has 12 residues. V trimming: 3 bases; J trimming: 11 bases; junction bases outside the gene matches: 5. Germline-derived CDR1 and CDR2 are SQVTM and ANQGSEA. The CDR3 DNA reads TGCAGCGTTGAGGGACTAGCGGAAGAGCAGTACTTC. Translation gives CSVEGLAEEQYF.

The rearrangement uses TRBV27 and TRBJ2-7, with 8 nucleotides matching TRBD1. The CDR3 covers 13 residues. Trimming at V came to 11 bases and at J to 0 bases, leaving 6 bases not matched to a gene. Germline V gene data show CDR1 as MNHEY and CDR2 as SMNVEV (reference sequence). The CDR3 sequence: CACRDRSSYEQYF. The CDR3 DNA is TGTGCCTGCCGGGACAGGAGCTCCTACGAGCAGTACTTC.

The genes are TRBV12-3 or TRBV12-4 and TRBJ1-2, with 8 positions matching TRBD1. Unmatched junction bases numbered 7, after V lost 6 bases and J lost 4 bases. This CDR3 is built from 14 residues. The CDR3 spells CASSRGQVGYGYTF. CDR3 in DNA: TGTGCCAGCAGCCGGGGACAGGTGGGCTATGGCTACACCTTC.

The rearrangement joins TRBV5-6 to TRBJ2-3; TRBD1 matches 10 bases. The ends lost 4 bases at V and 6 bases at J; junction bases unmatched: 8. The CDR3 is 15 residues long. Germline V lookup: CDR1 SGHDT, CDR2 YYEEEE. CDR3 nucleotide sequence: TGTGCCAGCAGCGCCGGGACAGGGGTAAAGGATACGCAGTATTTT. It translates to CASSAGTGVKDTQYF.

The V and J genes are TRBV12-3 or TRBV12-4 and TRBJ2-3; unclear D gene. Between the trimmed V and J ends, which lost 0 bases and 1 base, there was a span of 14 bases. This CDR3 is built from 17 residues. The DNA of the CDR3 is TGTGCCAGCAGTTTAGCGTCGGGTTTTCTTGGCACAGATACGCAGTATTTT. This gives the protein CASSLASGFLGTDTQYF.

The chain links TRBV20-1 to TRBJ2-1, with 8 bases aligning to TRBD2. This CDR3 spans 17 amino acids. The V segment lost 2 bases and the J segment 4 bases; nucleotides outside the gene matches: 13. Germline V gene lookup returns CDR1 DFQATT and CDR2 SNEGSKA (reference sequence). CDR3 in amino acids: CSARSLRLAGLYNEQFF. The CDR3 DNA is TGCAGTGCTAGAAGTTTACGGCTAGCGGGCCTATACAATGAGCAGTTCTTC.

The rearrangement joins TRBV9 to TRBJ2-2; TRBD2 matches 14 bases. Germline V gene sequence: CDR1 SGDLS, CDR2 YYNGEE. The junction had 5 bases not matched to a gene; V was cut back by 2 bases and J by 5 bases. The CDR3 consists of 17 residues. CDR3: CASSVGLAGGWTGELFF. CDR3 sequence (DNA): TGTGCCAGCAGCGTTGGACTAGCGGGAGGTTGGACCGGGGAGCTGTTTTTT.

This clonotype was found a few times. This sequence joins TRBV5-6 and TRBJ2-7, with D possibly matching TRBD1 (5 bases). Germline V gene lookup returns CDR1 SGHDT and CDR2 YYEEEE. Trimming shortened V by 1 base and J by 1 base, and 9 bases separated the two germline ends. The CDR3 runs to 14 residues. The CDR3 sequence: CASSLLGDSYEQYF. The CDR3, as DNA: TGTGCCAGCAGCTTGTTAGGGGATTCCTACGAGCAGTACTTC.

The genes are TRBV29-1 and TRBJ2-3, with TRBD1 as a possible D gene (6 bases). This CDR3 spans 15 amino acids. Trimming stripped 0 bases from V and 1 base from J, with 11 bases between. In germline, CDR1 is SQVTM, CDR2 ANQGSEA. CDR3 sequence: CSVEDWPGGTDTQYF. In DNA form, the CDR3 reads TGCAGCGTTGAAGATTGGCCAGGGGGCACAGATACGCAGTATTTT.

The chain is built from TRBV4-2 and TRBJ1-6; TRBD1 aligns across 7 bases. The CDR3 consists of 16 residues. V was pared by 0 bases and J by 6 bases, with 5 bases of the junction left unmatched. Germline CDR1 reads LGHNA; CDR2 reads YNFKEQ. Here the CDR3 reads CASSQDLAGGNSPLHF. The DNA for the CDR3 is TGTGCCAGCAGCCAAGATCTGGCAGGGGGTAATTCACCCCTCCACTTT.

This clonotype showed up just a few times. The gene calls are TRBV7-2 and TRBJ2-1; 9 positions match TRBD1. CDR3 length: 14 amino acids. The germline CDR1 and CDR2 sequences are SGHTA and FQGNSA. With V trimmed by 8 bases and J by 8 bases, 10 bases remained unmatched. The CDR3 bases are TGTGCCAGCGGCCGGGACAGGGTTATCGATGAGCAGTTCTTC. Its translation is CASGRDRVIDEQFF.

The V call is TRBV2, the J call TRBJ2-7; 8 bases agree with TRBD1. Germline CDR1 SNHLY, CDR2 FYNNEI. The CDR3 spans 15 residues. After removal of 6 bases from V and 2 bases from J, the junction contained 9 bases not matched to a gene. CDR3 bases: TGTGCCAGCAGCGGCGGGACAGGACAAACCTACGAGCAGTACTTC. Translated, it gives CASSGGTGQTYEQYF.

The chain is built from TRBV29-1 and TRBJ1-4; D unresolved. Germline CDR1 and CDR2: SQVTM and ANQGSEA. This CDR3 comprises 13 residues. With 7 bases removed from V and 0 bases from J, the gap between germline ends came to 9 bases. CDR3 nucleotides: TGCAGCGGTTGGACCGCAACTAATGAAAAACTGTTTTTT. Residues: CSGWTATNEKLFF. Complete variable domain (other parts from reference TRBV29-1 and TRBJ1-4): SAVISQKPSRDICQRGTSLTIQCQVDSQVTMMFWYRQQPGQSLTLIATANQGSEATYESGFVIDKFPISRPNLTFSTLTVSNMSPEDSSIYLCSGWTATNEKLFFGSGTQLSVL.

The V gene is TRBV4-3, the J gene TRBJ2-5; 7 bases line up with TRBD1. Germline V gene data show CDR1 as LGHNA and CDR2 as YSLEER. V shed 5 bases, J shed 1 base, and the junction held 7 bases outside the gene matches. There are 15 residues in the CDR3. CDR3 amino acids: CASSADRVGQETQYF. The CDR3 bases are TGCGCCAGCAGCGCCGACAGGGTCGGCCAAGAGACCCAGTACTTC.

This sequence joins TRBV28 and TRBJ2-1, with D possibly matching TRBD1 (6 bases). Germline V lookup: CDR1 MDHEN, CDR2 SYDVKM. This CDR3 has 14 residues. Trimming cost V 3 bases and J 9 bases, with 15 bases left between them. The CDR3 spells CASSLTGYLSEQFF. In DNA form, the CDR3 reads TGTGCCAGCAGTTTGACAGGATACCTCTCTGAGCAGTTCTTC.

About this clonotype itself: Being one base from a much bigger clone, this may be a read error. The CDR3 here is CASTGSSGKSYNEQYF. CDR3 DNA sequence: TGTGCCAGCACCGGATCTAGCGGGAAGTCCTACAATGAGCAGTACTTC. The rearrangement links TRBV6-6 to TRBJ2-5, with 9 positions matching TRBD2. J gave up 11 bases and V 7 bases, and 20 bases lay outside the gene matches. The CDR3 runs to 16 residues. The germline V gene encodes CDR1 MNHNY and CDR2 SVGAGI (reference sequence).

Only a few counts were recorded for this clonotype. This rearrangement joins TRBV20-1 to TRBJ2-5, with 8 positions matching TRBD2. CDR1 is DFQATT, CDR2 SNEGSKA, per germline (reference sequence). After removal of 5 bases from V and 4 bases from J, the junction contained 15 bases not matched to a gene. The CDR3 spans 16 residues. CDR3: CSARCQAGLVGETQYF. For the CDR3, the DNA is TGCAGTGCTCGGTGCCAAGCGGGACTAGTAGGAGAGACCCAGTACTTC.